Each of the 7 T cell receptor beta chains below was sequenced from the same sample in a study of T-cell memory formation after mild COVID-19 (dated by TCRdb to about 2021). The protocol used for the library was 5' RACE. The instrument was an Illumina NovaSeq 6000. The raw public data were reprocessed by TCRdb itself: fastp quality trimming at Q25, MiXCR clonotype calling, in-frame beta chains only. One record per CDR3 amino acid sequence lists the most common genes and DNA. This sample holds 250,000 or so distinct CDR3 sequences; approximately 10% were observed only once. The ten largest clones capture roughly a fifth of the sample. The sequencing input was PBMCs or a T cell subset sorted from them (not recorded which). The receptors derive from a man aged 18 to 35 who had mild COVID-19 (a few samples of this study predate the infection). The sample titles of this study are shuffled in the database, so cell type and time point are left out; the donor was told from shared clones.

The table lists this clonotype with a few counts. V is TRBV2 and J is TRBJ1-2; D is unclear. Germline V gene data show CDR1 as SNHLY and CDR2 as FYNNEI. This CDR3 has 13 residues. The V end lost 5 bases, the J end lost 8 bases, and 15 bases lay between the germline ends. DNA of the CDR3: TGTGCCAGCAGTTTACAAGAGCTTCTGGGCTACACCTTC. As protein: CASSLQELLGYTF.

The V gene is TRBV7-6, the J gene TRBJ2-1; tentatively, D is TRBD1 (5 bases). Germline CDR1 SGHVS, CDR2 FNYEAQ. Trimming cost V 5 bases and J 2 bases, with 10 bases left between them. This CDR3 region has 14 residues. This CDR3 reads CASSPRTTYNEQFF. In DNA, the CDR3 is TGTGCCAGCAGCCCCAGGACAACCTACAATGAGCAGTTCTTC.

This chain connects TRBV11-2 to TRBJ2-1; 11 nucleotides match TRBD2. The CDR3 covers 19 residues. CDR1 SGHAT and CDR2 FQNNGV come from the germline V gene. The J segment lost 0 bases and the V segment lost 5 bases, leaving 12 bases of the junction unmatched. The CDR3: CASSPGLAARNSSYNEQFF. As DNA, the CDR3 is TGTGCCAGCAGCCCGGGACTAGCGGCCAGAAATAGCTCCTACAATGAGCAGTTCTTC.

The rearrangement joins TRBV3-1 to TRBJ2-3; D perhaps matches TRBD1 (6 bases). The CDR3 is 12 residues long. Germline loops: CDR1 LGHDT, CDR2 YNNKEL (reference sequence). The V gene lost 2 bases and the J gene lost 6 bases, with 6 bases spanning the gap. The CDR3 DNA reads as TGTGCCAGCAGCCAAACAGGGGATACGCAGTATTTT. It is translated as CASSQTGDTQYF.

This chain uses TRBV10-2 with TRBJ2-5; no reliable D call. The germline CDR1 and CDR2 sequences are WSHSY and SAAADI. Trimming shortened V by 3 bases and J by 5 bases, and 7 bases separated the two germline ends. The CDR3 length is 12 residues. CDR3 region: CASSDGRETQYF. CDR3 nucleotides: TGCGCCAGCAGTGACGGGCGGGAGACCCAGTACTTC.

This clonotype was picked up many times. V and J are TRBV20-1 and TRBJ2-3; possibly TRBD1 or TRBD2 for D (5 bases each). V was trimmed by 6 bases and J by 5 bases, leaving 15 bases between them. There are 13 residues in the CDR3. In germline, CDR1 is DFQATT, CDR2 SNEGSKA (reference sequence). In nucleotides, the CDR3 is TGCAGTGCAGAGGACGGGGCCGGAGATACGCAGTATTTT. Translation gives CSAEDGAGDTQYF.

The chain employs TRBV19 and TRBJ2-4; 7 bases match TRBD1. Germline-derived CDR1 and CDR2 are LNHDA and SQIVND (reference sequence). CDR3 length: 15 amino acids. V trimming: 5 bases; J trimming: 9 bases; junction bases outside the gene matches: 13. The CDR3 DNA sequence: TGTGCCAGTAGTGTACGTACAGGGGTACTCCCCATTCAGTACTTC. Protein: CASSVRTGVLPIQYF.